This is a list of T cell receptor beta chains from one sample in a study of T cell repertoires in cytomegalovirus infection. TCRdb redid the calling of the reads with MiXCR, one entry per CDR3 protein. Among around 290,000 distinct CDR3 sequences listed, about 26% were seen once. Source material: PBMCs. These receptors all stem from a human donor in good health (CMV status not recorded). Some clones in this sample may be carry-over from other donors' samples. Both conserved end residues are part of each CDR3. A D gene is named only where the DNA matches it firmly. The size entry is marked missing in some rows and otherwise reads once, few, many or a size class.

>TRBJ2-2|.|TRBV7-2|15|many
CASSKGRLTTGELFF
TGTGCCAGCAGCAAGGGACGGCTTACGACCGGGGAGCTGTTTTTT
>TRBJ2-1|.|TRBV2|15|.
CASTTGGYSYNEQFF
TGTGCCAGCACCACTGGGGGTTACTCCTACAATGAGCAGTTCTTC
>TRBJ2-3|.|TRBV7-2|11|.
CASSLMGFQYF
TGTGCCAGCAGCTTAATGGGTTTCCAGTATTTT
>TRBJ2-1|.|TRBV11-2|15|.
CASSLLAGAWNEQFF
TGTGCCAGCAGCTTACTGGCGGGGGCATGGAATGAGCAGTTCTTC
>TRBJ2-1|TRBD2|TRBV29-1|15|.
CSVTEVASGYNEQFF
TGCAGCGTGACAGAGGTGGCTAGCGGTTACAATGAGCAGTTCTTC
>TRBJ2-1|TRBD1|TRBV6-2/TRBV6-3|16|many
CASRPEAGTGRNEQFF
TGTGCCAGCAGGCCAGAGGCCGGGACAGGCCGCAATGAGCAGTTCTTC
>TRBJ2-3|.|TRBV20-1|15|.
CSARIPWTGTDTQYF
TGCAGTGCTAGGATCCCCTGGACCGGCACAGATACGCAGTATTTT
>TRBJ2-1|TRBD2|TRBV6-1|18|many
CASSSLLKLAGGRDEQFF
TGTGCCAGCAGCTCCCTTCTTAAGCTAGCGGGAGGAAGGGATGAGCAGTTCTTC
>TRBJ1-5|.|TRBV2|14|.
CASSPQGGYQPQHF
TGTGCCAGCAGTCCCCAGGGAGGGTATCAGCCCCAGCATTTT
>TRBJ2-5|.|TRBV2|14|.
CASSDWGVQETQYF
TGTGCCAGCAGTGACTGGGGAGTCCAAGAGACCCAGTACTTC
>TRBJ2-7|.|TRBV29-1|12|.
CSVVAETYEQYF
TGCAGCGTTGTAGCAGAAACCTACGAGCAGTACTTC
>TRBJ1-1|TRBD1|TRBV15|17|few
CATSRGGGAGKSTEAFF
TGTGCCACCAGCAGAGGAGGGGGCGCAGGAAAGAGCACTGAAGCTTTCTTT
>TRBJ2-3|.|TRBV20-1|15|.
CSARKPSASTDTQYF
TGCAGTGCTAGAAAGCCTAGCGCCTCCACAGATACGCAGTATTTT
>TRBJ2-1|TRBD2|TRBV3-1|17|few
CASSQLGLATGSDEQFF
TGTGCCAGCAGCCAACTGGGACTAGCGACCGGGAGCGATGAGCAGTTCTTC
>TRBJ2-4|.|TRBV2|14|.
CASSEAVAKNIQYF
TGTGCCAGCAGTGAAGCCGTAGCCAAAAACATTCAGTACTTC
>TRBJ1-1|.|TRBV15|15|few
CATRGGTALNTEAFF
TGTGCCACCAGGGGGGGAACGGCCCTGAACACTGAAGCTTTCTTT
>TRBJ2-6|TRBD1|TRBV7-9|18|few
CASSSPRTGVSGANVLTF
TGTGCCAGCAGCTCCCCCAGGACAGGCGTCTCTGGGGCCAACGTCCTGACTTTC
>TRBJ2-1|.|TRBV5-1|14|few
CASSLQGLAKEQFF
TGCGCCAGCAGCTTGCAAGGGCTAGCCAAAGAGCAGTTCTTC
>TRBJ1-1|TRBD1|TRBV10-3|14|.
CAIRKTGSTGEAFF
TGTGCCATCAGGAAGACAGGGTCGACTGGTGAAGCTTTCTTT
>TRBJ2-5|.|TRBV7-2|14|many
CASSFGGIKETQYF
TGTGCCAGCAGCTTCGGAGGGATAAAAGAGACCCAGTACTTC
>TRBJ1-5|TRBD1|TRBV20-1|15|.
CSARPTGWSNQPQHF
TGCAGTGCTAGACCGACAGGGTGGAGCAATCAGCCCCAGCATTTT
>TRBJ1-1|TRBD1|TRBV7-8|14|many
CASSHRGTNTEAFF
TGTGCCAGCAGCCACAGGGGTACTAACACTGAAGCTTTCTTT
>TRBJ2-1|.|TRBV28|16|many
CASISAGTHAFNEQFF
TGTGCCAGCATCTCTGCCGGGACCCATGCGTTCAATGAGCAGTTCTTC
>TRBJ2-1|TRBD2|TRBV4-3|17|few
CASSQAGSGRQYNEQFF
TGCGCCAGCAGCCAAGCAGGAAGCGGGAGGCAGTACAATGAGCAGTTCTTC
>TRBJ2-7|TRBD2|TRBV7-2|15|many
CASSAGGGRHYEQYF
TGTGCCAGCAGCGCGGGGGGCGGGAGGCACTACGAGCAGTACTTC
>TRBJ2-1|.|TRBV7-2|13|many
CASRVTEGTNQFF
TGTGCCAGCAGGGTCACTGAAGGGACAAATCAGTTCTTC
>TRBJ1-6|TRBD1|TRBV11-2|16|few
CASSLLRQGRNSPLHF
TGTGCCAGCAGCCTACTACGACAGGGGCGGAATTCACCCCTCCACTTT
>TRBJ2-1|TRBD1|TRBV19|14|.
CASTIARGLGEQFF
TGTGCCAGTACTATAGCCAGGGGGCTTGGTGAGCAGTTCTTC
>TRBJ1-1|.|TRBV28|16|few
CASSLWQGLLGTEAFF
TGTGCCAGCAGTTTATGGCAGGGGCTCCTCGGGACTGAAGCTTTCTTT
>TRBJ1-4|.|TRBV5-1|16|few
CASTYTGRATNEKLFF
TGCGCCAGTACTTACACCGGAAGAGCAACTAATGAAAAACTGTTTTTT
>TRBJ2-5|.|TRBV6-2/TRBV6-3|14|.
CASRRDGLQETEYF
TGTGCCAGCAGACGGGACGGACTACAAGAGACCGAGTACTTC